These T cell receptor beta chains were read from a single sample in a study of a mutant IDH1 vaccine in newly diagnosed glioma. Measured with immunoSEQ multiplex PCR; TCRdb has only the in-frame clones, and not every one. Counted here are 50,000 or so clones, more than 80% occurring once; the ten biggest clones make up approximately 19%. The starting material was PBMCs, obtained from a glioma patient treated with radiotherapy, temozolomide or both. The receptors were sampled from a man aged 18 to 30 with glioma. Each CDR3 is given with its conserved first and last residue. D genes are given only for firm matches. Size values are once, few and many counts, or a class for expanded clones, and some rows have none.

D gene: .; clone size: .; V gene: TRBV6-4; J gene: TRBJ2-1; CDR3 protein: CASSPDYYNEQFF; CDR3 DNA: TGTGCCAGCAGTCCGGACTACTACAATGAGCAGTTCTTC
D gene: TRBD1; clone size: .; V gene: TRBV5-1; J gene: TRBJ1-2; CDR3 protein: CASSQKGQGGRYGYTF; CDR3 DNA: TGCGCCAGCAGCCAAAAGGGACAGGGCGGTCGGTATGGCTACACCTTC
D gene: .; clone size: medium-sized; V gene: TRBV7-3; J gene: TRBJ2-1; CDR3 protein: CASSLGANEQFF; CDR3 DNA: TGTGCCAGCAGCTTAGGGGCCAATGAGCAGTTCTTC
D gene: TRBD1; clone size: .; V gene: TRBV9; J gene: TRBJ1-2; CDR3 protein: CASSVAPLGQGYGYTF; CDR3 DNA: TGTGCCAGCAGCGTAGCTCCGTTAGGACAGGGCTATGGCTACACCTTC
D gene: .; clone size: .; V gene: TRBV2; J gene: TRBJ1-5; CDR3 protein: CASRGGSSNQPQHF; CDR3 DNA: TGTGCCAGCAGGGGAGGATCCTCCAATCAGCCCCAGCATTTT
D gene: .; clone size: .; V gene: TRBV9; J gene: TRBJ1-5; CDR3 protein: CASSVGDVGNQPQHF; CDR3 DNA: TGTGCCAGCAGCGTGGGGGACGTTGGCAATCAGCCCCAGCATTTT
D gene: TRBD1; clone size: .; V gene: TRBV19; J gene: TRBJ1-5; CDR3 protein: CASTTDRGRQPQHF; CDR3 DNA: TGTGCCAGTACTACCGACAGGGGGAGACAGCCCCAGCATTTT
D gene: .; clone size: .; V gene: TRBV5-1; J gene: TRBJ1-4; CDR3 protein: CASSLAPEENEKLFF; CDR3 DNA: TGCGCCAGCAGCTTGGCTCCCGAAGAAAATGAAAAACTGTTTTTT
D gene: .; clone size: .; V gene: TRBV19; J gene: TRBJ1-1; CDR3 protein: CASSPGPTEAFF; CDR3 DNA: TGTGCCAGTAGCCCGGGGCCCACTGAAGCTTTCTTT
D gene: TRBD1; clone size: few; V gene: TRBV6-1; J gene: TRBJ1-6; CDR3 protein: CASRTGENSPLHF; CDR3 DNA: TGTGCCAGCAGGACAGGGGAAAATTCACCCCTCCACTTT
D gene: TRBD1; clone size: few; V gene: TRBV28; J gene: TRBJ1-5; CDR3 protein: CASSSGGNQPQHF; CDR3 DNA: TGTGCCAGCAGTTCAGGGGGAAATCAGCCCCAGCATTTT
D gene: .; clone size: .; V gene: TRBV30; J gene: TRBJ1-3; CDR3 protein: CAWSPYDRGTIYF; CDR3 DNA: TGTGCCTGGAGCCCCTATGACAGAGGCACCATATATTTT
D gene: TRBD1; clone size: .; V gene: TRBV29-1; J gene: TRBJ1-2; CDR3 protein: CSARQGEAQPYGYTF; CDR3 DNA: TGCAGCGCCAGACAGGGGGAGGCCCAACCCTATGGCTACACCTTC
D gene: .; clone size: .; V gene: TRBV30; J gene: TRBJ2-5; CDR3 protein: CAWRRETQYF; CDR3 DNA: TGTGCCTGGCGGAGAGAGACCCAGTACTTC
D gene: TRBD1; clone size: once; V gene: TRBV7-9; J gene: TRBJ1-2; CDR3 protein: CASSLVGSGTAYYGYTF; CDR3 DNA: TGTGCCAGCAGCTTAGTTGGATCCGGGACAGCTTACTATGGCTACACCTTC
D gene: TRBD1; clone size: .; V gene: TRBV18; J gene: TRBJ2-6; CDR3 protein: CASSPLGQAHGSGANVLTF; CDR3 DNA: TGTGCCAGCTCACCACTCGGACAGGCCCACGGCTCTGGGGCCAACGTCCTGACTTTC
D gene: TRBD1; clone size: .; V gene: TRBV7-2; J gene: TRBJ2-2; CDR3 protein: CASSLRDRTQLTGELFF; CDR3 DNA: TGTGCCAGCAGCTTACGGGACAGGACCCAACTCACCGGGGAGCTGTTTTTT
D gene: .; clone size: .; V gene: TRBV2; J gene: TRBJ2-2; CDR3 protein: CASRRGTEGGELFF; CDR3 DNA: TGTGCCAGCCGCAGGGGGACGGAGGGTGGGGAGCTGTTTTTT
D gene: TRBD1; clone size: once; V gene: TRBV5-1; J gene: TRBJ1-5; CDR3 protein: CASSLGGTGDQPQHF; CDR3 DNA: TGCGCCAGCAGCTTGGGAGGGACAGGGGACCAGCCCCAGCATTTT
D gene: .; clone size: once; V gene: TRBV14; J gene: TRBJ1-2; CDR3 protein: CASSQDQGHYGYTF; CDR3 DNA: TGTGCCAGCAGCCAAGATCAGGGGCACTATGGCTACACCTTC
D gene: .; clone size: .; V gene: TRBV14; J gene: TRBJ2-1; CDR3 protein: CASSQERIRDSYNEQFF; CDR3 DNA: TGTGCCAGCAGCCAAGAGCGGATCAGAGACTCCTACAATGAGCAGTTCTTC
D gene: TRBD2; clone size: .; V gene: TRBV10-3; J gene: TRBJ2-7; CDR3 protein: CAISESGLAASYEQYF; CDR3 DNA: TGTGCCATCAGTGAGTCAGGGCTAGCGGCCTCCTACGAGCAGTACTTC
D gene: TRBD1; clone size: .; V gene: TRBV30; J gene: TRBJ2-7; CDR3 protein: CAWRRTGGAMVYEQYF; CDR3 DNA: TGTGCCTGGAGGCGGACAGGGGGTGCGATGGTCTACGAGCAGTACTTC
D gene: .; clone size: .; V gene: TRBV4-2; J gene: TRBJ1-1; CDR3 protein: CASSQERSRGGTEAFF; CDR3 DNA: TGTGCCAGCAGCCAAGAAAGGTCCCGGGGGGGCACTGAAGCTTTCTTT
D gene: .; clone size: .; V gene: TRBV7-9; J gene: TRBJ1-4; CDR3 protein: CASSPLGGVTNEKLFF; CDR3 DNA: TGTGCCAGCAGCCCCCTGGGTGGAGTAACTAATGAAAAACTGTTTTTT
D gene: .; clone size: .; V gene: TRBV7-8; J gene: TRBJ1-6; CDR3 protein: CASSLAARQINSPLHF; CDR3 DNA: TGTGCCAGCAGCTTAGCGGCCCGACAGATTAATTCACCCCTCCACTTT
D gene: TRBD1; clone size: .; V gene: TRBV29-1; J gene: TRBJ2-7; CDR3 protein: CSVDGGQGSYEQYF; CDR3 DNA: TGCAGCGTTGACGGGGGACAGGGATCCTACGAGCAGTACTTC
D gene: .; clone size: few; V gene: TRBV5-6; J gene: TRBJ1-2; CDR3 protein: CASSPRGHGYTF; CDR3 DNA: TGTGCCAGCAGCCCGAGAGGGCACGGCTACACCTTC
D gene: TRBD1; clone size: .; V gene: TRBV5-1; J gene: TRBJ2-4; CDR3 protein: CASAAGTEKNIQYF; CDR3 DNA: TGCGCCAGCGCCGCCGGGACAGAGAAAAACATTCAGTACTTC
D gene: TRBD1; clone size: .; V gene: TRBV10-3; J gene: TRBJ1-2; CDR3 protein: CAISESTGDYGYTF; CDR3 DNA: TGTGCCATCAGTGAGTCGACAGGGGACTATGGCTACACCTTC
D gene: .; clone size: few; V gene: TRBV10-3; J gene: TRBJ1-1; CDR3 protein: CAISGGQEDMNTEAFF; CDR3 DNA: TGTGCCATCAGTGGAGGACAAGAGGACATGAACACTGAAGCTTTCTTT
D gene: .; clone size: .; V gene: TRBV5-1; J gene: TRBJ2-2; CDR3 protein: CASRDWGRPNTGELFF; CDR3 DNA: TGCGCCAGCAGGGATTGGGGGAGGCCGAACACCGGGGAGCTGTTTTTT
D gene: .; clone size: .; V gene: TRBV9; J gene: TRBJ1-6; CDR3 protein: CASSGGPTNSPLHF; CDR3 DNA: TGTGCCAGCAGCGGGGGACCGACTAATTCACCCCTCCACTTT
D gene: .; clone size: .; V gene: TRBV27; J gene: TRBJ2-3; CDR3 protein: CASSILRSTDTQYF; CDR3 DNA: TGTGCCAGCAGCATCCTACGGAGCACAGATACGCAGTATTTT
D gene: .; clone size: .; V gene: TRBV4-3; J gene: TRBJ1-5; CDR3 protein: CASSQDWAGPWPQHF; CDR3 DNA: TGCGCCAGCAGCCAAGATTGGGCGGGCCCCTGGCCCCAGCATTTT
D gene: .; clone size: few; V gene: TRBV5-1; J gene: TRBJ2-1; CDR3 protein: CASSLGSQVSYNEQFF; CDR3 DNA: TGCGCCAGCAGCTTGGGCTCTCAGGTCTCCTACAATGAGCAGTTCTTC
D gene: .; clone size: .; V gene: TRBV5-1; J gene: TRBJ1-1; CDR3 protein: CASSSDGGNTEAFF; CDR3 DNA: TGCGCCAGCAGCTCCGACGGAGGGAACACTGAAGCTTTCTTT
D gene: TRBD2; clone size: .; V gene: TRBV27; J gene: TRBJ2-7; CDR3 protein: CASSYGTSGYEQYF; CDR3 DNA: TGTGCCAGCAGTTACGGGACTAGCGGCTACGAGCAGTACTTC
D gene: .; clone size: .; V gene: TRBV5-8; J gene: TRBJ1-1; CDR3 protein: CASSWDVPAEAFF; CDR3 DNA: TGTGCCAGCAGCTGGGACGTTCCCGCTGAAGCTTTCTTT
D gene: .; clone size: .; V gene: TRBV4-3; J gene: TRBJ1-1; CDR3 protein: CASSQEVRGSTEAFF; CDR3 DNA: TGCGCCAGCAGCCAAGAAGTAAGGGGAAGCACTGAAGCTTTCTTT
D gene: .; clone size: .; V gene: TRBV9; J gene: TRBJ1-1; CDR3 protein: CASSFLWRENTEAFF; CDR3 DNA: TGTGCCAGCAGCTTTCTCTGGCGGGAGAACACTGAAGCTTTCTTT
D gene: .; clone size: medium-sized; V gene: TRBV11-1; J gene: TRBJ1-1; CDR3 protein: CASSLGPNTEAFF; CDR3 DNA: TGTGCCAGCAGCTTAGGACCGAACACTGAAGCTTTCTTT
D gene: .; clone size: .; V gene: TRBV7-9; J gene: TRBJ1-1; CDR3 protein: CASRFQGSNTEAFF; CDR3 DNA: TGTGCCAGCAGGTTTCAGGGGTCTAACACTGAAGCTTTCTTT
D gene: .; clone size: .; V gene: TRBV4-1; J gene: TRBJ1-2; CDR3 protein: CASSQDTGFAIATF; CDR3 DNA: TGCGCCAGCAGCCAAGATACGGGGTTTGCTATCGCCACCTTC
D gene: .; clone size: .; V gene: TRBV28; J gene: TRBJ2-7; CDR3 protein: CASSSSLYGGAYEQYF; CDR3 DNA: TGTGCCAGCAGTTCGTCGCTGTACGGGGGAGCCTACGAGCAGTACTTC
D gene: TRBD1; clone size: .; V gene: TRBV19; J gene: TRBJ1-1; CDR3 protein: CASSIDRGLGTEAFF; CDR3 DNA: TGTGCCAGTAGTATAGACAGGGGGCTTGGCACTGAAGCTTTCTTT
D gene: TRBD2; clone size: .; V gene: TRBV5-3; J gene: TRBJ2-7; CDR3 protein: CARSGTSGRDEQYF; CDR3 DNA: TGTGCCAGAAGCGGGACTAGCGGGAGAGACGAGCAGTACTTC